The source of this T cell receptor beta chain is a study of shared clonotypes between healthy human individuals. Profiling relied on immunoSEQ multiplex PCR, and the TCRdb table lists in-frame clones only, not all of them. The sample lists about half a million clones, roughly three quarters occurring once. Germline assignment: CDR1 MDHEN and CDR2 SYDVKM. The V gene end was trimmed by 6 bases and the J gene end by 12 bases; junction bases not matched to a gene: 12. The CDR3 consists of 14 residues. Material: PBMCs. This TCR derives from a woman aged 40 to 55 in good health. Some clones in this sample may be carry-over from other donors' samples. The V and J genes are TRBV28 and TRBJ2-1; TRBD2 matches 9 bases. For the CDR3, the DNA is TGTGCCAGCAGGCCTGGAGGTAGCGGGAGTGGGCAGTTCTTC. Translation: CASRPGGSGSGQFF.